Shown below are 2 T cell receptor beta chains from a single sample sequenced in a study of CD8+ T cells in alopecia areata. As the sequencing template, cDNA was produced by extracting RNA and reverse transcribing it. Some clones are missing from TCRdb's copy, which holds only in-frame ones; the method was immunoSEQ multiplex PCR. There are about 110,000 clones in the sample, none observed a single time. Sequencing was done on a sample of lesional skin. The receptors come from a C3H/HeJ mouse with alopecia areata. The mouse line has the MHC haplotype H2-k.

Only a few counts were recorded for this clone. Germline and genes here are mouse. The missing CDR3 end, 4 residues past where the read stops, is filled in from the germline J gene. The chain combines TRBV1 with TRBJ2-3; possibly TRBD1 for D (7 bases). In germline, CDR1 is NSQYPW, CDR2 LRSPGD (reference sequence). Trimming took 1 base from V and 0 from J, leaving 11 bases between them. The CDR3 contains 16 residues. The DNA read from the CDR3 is TGCACCTGCAGTGCAGTCCAGGGGGGTAGTGCAGAA. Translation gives CTCSAVQGGSAE. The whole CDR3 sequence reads CTCSAVQGGSAETLYF.

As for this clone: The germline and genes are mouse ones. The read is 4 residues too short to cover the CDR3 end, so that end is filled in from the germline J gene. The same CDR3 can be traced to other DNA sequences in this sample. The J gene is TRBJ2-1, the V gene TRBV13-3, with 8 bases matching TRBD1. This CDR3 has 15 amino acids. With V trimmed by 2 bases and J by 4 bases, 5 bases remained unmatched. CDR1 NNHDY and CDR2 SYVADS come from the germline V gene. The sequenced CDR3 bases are TGTGCCAGCAGTGAGACCGGGACAGGTTATGCT. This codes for CASSETGTGYA. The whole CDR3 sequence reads CASSETGTGYAEQFF.